This TCR beta chain was obtained from a study of PD-1 blockade in mismatch repair-deficient tumors. On the study more broadly: All were previously treated, progressing patients with around eleven mismatch repair-deficient cancer types.

This clone occurred once. Its antigen is unidentified. Profiled with immunoSEQ multiplex PCR; TCRdb holds only in-frame clones, not every one. In the table there are just under 80,000 clones, roughly 80% of which are singletons. Per germline, CDR1 LNHNV and CDR2 YYDKDF (reference sequence). CDR3 size: 17 residues. The V gene lost 3 bases and the J gene lost 6 bases, with 20 bases spanning the gap. Regarding the study as a whole: After pembrolizumab, tumor-resident clones rose rapidly, then generally contracted before radiologic responses.

This specimen consisted of peripheral blood, obtained 44 weeks after starting pembrolizumab. This chain links TRBV15 with TRBJ1-4, with unresolved D. The source of this sequence is an adult with mismatch repair-deficient cancer. Here the CDR3 reads CATSRRREQMGYEKLFF. As DNA, the CDR3 is TGTGCCACCAGCAGGCGGAGGGAACAAATGGGGTATGAAAAACTGTTTTTT.